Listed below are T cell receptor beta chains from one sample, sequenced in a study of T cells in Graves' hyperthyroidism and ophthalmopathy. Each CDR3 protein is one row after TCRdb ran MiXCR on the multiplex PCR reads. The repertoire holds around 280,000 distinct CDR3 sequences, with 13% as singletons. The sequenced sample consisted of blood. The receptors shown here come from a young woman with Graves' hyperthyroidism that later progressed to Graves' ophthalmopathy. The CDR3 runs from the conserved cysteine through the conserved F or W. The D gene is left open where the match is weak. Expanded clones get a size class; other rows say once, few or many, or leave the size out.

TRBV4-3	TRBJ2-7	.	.	TGCGCCAGCAGCCAAGAGATGGTAGCGGAATCCTACGAGCAGTACTTC	CASSQEMVAESYEQYF
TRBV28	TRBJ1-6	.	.	TGTGCCAGCAGTCTCCACGCCGGGACCCACTTT	CASSLHAGTHF
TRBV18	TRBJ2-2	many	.	TGTGCCAGCTCATCCTCCGGGACAATGAACACCGGGGAGCTGTTTTTT	CASSSSGTMNTGELFF
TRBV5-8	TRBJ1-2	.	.	TGTGCCAGCAGCTCGGGGAGCCTGGGCTACACCTTC	CASSSGSLGYTF
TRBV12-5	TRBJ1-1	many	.	TGTGCTAGTGGTTTCTCGGGCACTGAAGCTTTCTTT	CASGFSGTEAFF
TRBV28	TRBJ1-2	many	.	TGTGCCAGCAGTTTTTCGGGAAGTCTCTCTGGCTACACCTTC	CASSFSGSLSGYTF
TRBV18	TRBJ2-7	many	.	TGTGCCAGCTCACCAGGAATCTCCGAGCAGTACTTC	CASSPGISEQYF
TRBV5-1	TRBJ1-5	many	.	TGCGCCAGCAGCCCGAATCCCGAAAACAATCAGCCCCAGCATTTT	CASSPNPENNQPQHF
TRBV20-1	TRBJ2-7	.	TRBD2	TGCAGTGCTTCGACTAGCGGGGACCAATACGAGCAGTACTTC	CSASTSGDQYEQYF
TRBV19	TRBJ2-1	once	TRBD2	TGTGCCAGTAGCCCCGGGACTAACATTTGGCAGTTCTTC	CASSPGTNIWQFF
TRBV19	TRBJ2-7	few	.	TGTGCCAGTAGTATGGGCCAGGTTCGCGACGAGCAGTACTTC	CASSMGQVRDEQYF
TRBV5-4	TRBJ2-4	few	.	TGTGCCAGCAGCGACGACGGATTGACCAAAAACATTCAGTACTTC	CASSDDGLTKNIQYF
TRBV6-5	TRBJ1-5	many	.	TGTGCCAGCAGTTACTTGGGAGGCTATAGCAATCAGCCCCAGCATTTT	CASSYLGGYSNQPQHF
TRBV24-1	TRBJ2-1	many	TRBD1	TGTGCCACCAGGGGAACCGGGACAGTTTACAATGAGCAGTTCTTC	CATRGTGTVYNEQFF
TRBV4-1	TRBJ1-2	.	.	TGCGCCAGCAGCCCCCTGGGGGGGGGCTATGGCTACACCTTC	CASSPLGGGYGYTF
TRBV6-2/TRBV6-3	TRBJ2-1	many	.	TGTGCCAGCAAACTTAACAATGAGCAGTTCTTC	CASKLNNEQFF
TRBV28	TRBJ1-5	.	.	TGTGCCAGCAGGACCGGGACACCCAATCAGCCCCAGCATTTT	CASRTGTPNQPQHF
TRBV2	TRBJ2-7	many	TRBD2	TGTGCCAGCGAGGGGAGCGGGAGAGTGTACGAGCAGTACTTC	CASEGSGRVYEQYF
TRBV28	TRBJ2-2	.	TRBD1	TGTGCCAGCAGTACCGGGACAGGGGACACCGGGGAGCTGTTTTTT	CASSTGTGDTGELFF
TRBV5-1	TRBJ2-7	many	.	TGCGCCAGCAGCCCCCCGGCTAGCCACGAGCAGTACTTC	CASSPPASHEQYF
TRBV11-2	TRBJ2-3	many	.	TGTGCCAGCAGCCGGGACCAGATCGGAGATACGCAGTATTTT	CASSRDQIGDTQYF
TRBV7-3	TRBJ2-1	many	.	TGTGCCAGCAGCCCGTCCATCGGGAATGAGCAGTTCTTC	CASSPSIGNEQFF
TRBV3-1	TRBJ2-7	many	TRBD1	TGTGCCAGCAGACAACAGGGGGCAGGTACTTACGAGCAGTACTTC	CASRQQGAGTYEQYF
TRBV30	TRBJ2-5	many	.	TGTGCCTGGAGTGCGACGGACCCAAGTACCGGGACCCAGTACTTC	CAWSATDPSTGTQYF
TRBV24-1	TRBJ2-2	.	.	TGTGCCACCAGTGATGGACTGTACGGCGGGGAGCTGTTTTTT	CATSDGLYGGELFF
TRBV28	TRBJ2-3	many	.	TGTGCCAGCAGTTCCTACACAGATACGCAGTATTTT	CASSSYTDTQYF
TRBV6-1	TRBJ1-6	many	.	TGTGCCAGCGACCAAGGGTACGGATATTCACCCCTCCACTTT	CASDQGYGYSPLHF
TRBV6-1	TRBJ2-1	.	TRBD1	TGTGCCAGCAGTACAGGGGGAGTAGTGAATGAGCAGTTCTTC	CASSTGGVVNEQFF
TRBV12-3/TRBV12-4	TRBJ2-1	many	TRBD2	TGTGCCAGCAGCGGGGGCGCAGGGGGACTAGCGGGAGGGAGCTCCTACAATGAGCAGTTCTTC	CASSGGAGGLAGGSSYNEQFF
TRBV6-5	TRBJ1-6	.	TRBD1	TGTGCCAGCAGTTGGGGGAAGGGGACAGGAAATTCACCCCTCCACTTT	CASSWGKGTGNSPLHF
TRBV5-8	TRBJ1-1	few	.	TGTGCCAGCAGCTTGGATTACAGGGCGAACACTGAAGCTTTCTTT	CASSLDYRANTEAFF
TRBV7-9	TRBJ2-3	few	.	TGTGCCAGCAGCTTAGCGGACTATTTCCCAGATACGCAGTATTTT	CASSLADYFPDTQYF